Detailed here is one T cell receptor (beta chain). Its specificity is not known. This CDR3 region has 16 residues. J lost 4 bases, V lost 5 bases, and 8 bases had no gene match. Looked up from germline, CDR1 is SGHAT and CDR2 is FQNNGV. Treatment specified: oral pan-JAK inhibitor, 5-10 mg twice daily. This sample was taken from a study of CD8+ T cells in alopecia areata. Turning to the study itself: Treatment of the treated patients consisted of oral tofacitinib, 5 to 10 mg twice daily. The study's findings and limits: The study found that many expanded lesional clones persisted in scalp and blood during tofacitinib. Scalp sample data also include resident alphabeta T cells from normal skin. The treated group had a single nonresponder, limiting CD8+ expansion-response conclusions.

The authors extracted RNA and reverse transcribed it into cDNA as the sequencing template. Assay: immunoSEQ multiplex PCR; the TCRdb copy retains only in-frame clones and omits some. The data contain 90,000 or so clones, roughly 46% of them singletons. Here the sequenced sample was CD8+ T cells sorted from blood, taken at week 24, from a patient treated with tofacitinib. This chain uses TRBV11-2 with TRBJ1-1; 12 bases line up with TRBD1. This receptor was obtained from a human donor with alopecia areata. DNA for the CDR3: TGTGCCAGCAGCCTGGGACAGGGGGCGCAGAGCACTGAAGCTTTCTTT. It is translated as CASSLGQGAQSTEAFF.